This paragraph reports one TCR beta chain. No antigen is known for it. Clones were sequenced by immunoSEQ multiplex PCR, and TCRdb holds only the in-frame ones, with some missing. Among about 110,000 clones listed, about nine tenths were seen once. This record belongs to a study of graft-versus-host responses after intestinal transplantation. Study background: Recipients uniformly received anti-thymocyte globulin induction, followed by tacrolimus and steroids for approximately 3 years.

Sequencing used unstimulated CD4+ T cells sorted from spleen or lymph node cells, obtained before transplant. The origin of this receptor is a human donor who was the organ donor for an intestinal transplant.

DNA of the CDR3: TGTGCCAGCAGTCCCCTCGAGGGTACGTCTCAGCCCCAGCATTTT. Its translation is CASSPLEGTSQPQHF. J is TRBJ1-5 and V is TRBV6-1; D uncertain. V was trimmed by 5 bases and J by 6 bases, leaving 17 bases between them. Germline V gives CDR1 MNHNS, CDR2 SASEGT. CDR3 length equals 15 residues.